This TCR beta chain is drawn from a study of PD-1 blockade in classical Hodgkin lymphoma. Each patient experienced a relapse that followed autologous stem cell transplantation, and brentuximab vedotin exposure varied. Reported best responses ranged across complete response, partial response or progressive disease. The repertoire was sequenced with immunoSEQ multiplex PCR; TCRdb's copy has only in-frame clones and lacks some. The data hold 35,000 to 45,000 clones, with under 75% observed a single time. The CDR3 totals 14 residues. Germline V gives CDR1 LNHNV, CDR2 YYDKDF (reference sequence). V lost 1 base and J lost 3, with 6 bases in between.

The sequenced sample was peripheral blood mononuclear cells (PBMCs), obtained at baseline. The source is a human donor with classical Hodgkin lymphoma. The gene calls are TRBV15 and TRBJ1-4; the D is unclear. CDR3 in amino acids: CATSRGDSNEKLFF. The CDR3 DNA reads TGTGCCACCAGCAGAGGGGATTCTAATGAAAAACTGTTTTTT.